Presented here are 24 T cell receptor beta chains from one specimen sequenced in a study of blood T cell repertoires in COVID-19. Profiling relied on immunoSEQ multiplex PCR, and the TCRdb table lists in-frame clones only, not all of them. The sample shows roughly 110,000 clones, 80% to 90% of them seen only once. The source material was peripheral blood. These receptors were taken from a man in his forties with active or convalescent COVID-19.

The rearrangement links TRBV5-6 to TRBJ2-1, with a weak D call TRBD2 (6 bases). The CDR3 length is 16 residues. Trimming took 4 bases from V and 5 from J, leaving 19 bases between them. Germline assignment: CDR1 SGHDT and CDR2 YYEEEE. The CDR3 sequence is CASSARDFLFDNEQFF. CDR3 nucleotides: TGTGCCAGCAGCGCGCGGGACTTTCTTTTTGACAATGAGCAGTTCTTC. The full variable domain, completed using reference TRBV5-6 and TRBJ2-1, is DAGVTQSPTHLIKTRGQQVTLRCSPKSGHDTVSWYQQALGQGPQFIFQYYEEEERQRGNFPDRFSGHQFPNYSSELNVNALLLGDSALYLCASSARDFLFDNEQFFGPGTRLTVL.

This chain connects TRBV4-1 to TRBJ2-1; 8 positions match TRBD2. This CDR3 region has 16 residues. The junction had 8 bases not matched to a gene; V was cut back by 0 bases and J by 7 bases. From germline, CDR1 is MGHRA and CDR2 YSYEKL. DNA of the CDR3: TGCGCCAGCAGCCAAGATAGGAGCGGGAGTATGAATGAGCAGTTCTTC. Its protein is CASSQDRSGSMNEQFF.

This chain connects TRBV28 to TRBJ1-1; TRBD1 is a possible D gene (5 bases). Trimming left V 3 bases short and J 5 bases short, with 19 bases between. The germline V gene encodes CDR1 MDHEN and CDR2 SYDVKM. There are 16 residues in the CDR3. CDR3 nucleotide sequence: TGTGCCAGCAGTTTGTCTTCGGCAGGGCATGTGACTGAAGCTTTCTTT. It is translated as CASSLSSAGHVTEAFF.

V is TRBV6-5 and J is TRBJ2-6; 8 bases match TRBD1. This CDR3 comprises 15 residues. The germline gives CDR1 MNHEY, CDR2 SVGAGI. V lost 6 bases, J lost 2 bases, and 3 bases stayed unmatched. DNA of the CDR3: TGTGCCAGCAGCGCACAGGGGGCTGGGGCCAACGTCCTGACTTTC. It yields the protein CASSAQGAGANVLTF.

V and J are TRBV5-1 and TRBJ1-2, with TRBD1 matching over 7 bases. The CDR3 is made up of 15 amino acids. CDR1 SGHRS and CDR2 YFSETQ come from the germline V gene. The V segment lost 1 base and the J segment 4 bases; nucleotides outside the gene matches: 7. The CDR3 bases are TGCGCCAGCAGCTTGAATCAGGGGGGAGTCTATGGCTACACCTTC. It is translated as CASSLNQGGVYGYTF.

This chain joins TRBV4-1 and TRBJ2-5, with D possibly TRBD1 on 6 matching bases. This CDR3 is built from 14 residues. Trimming cost V 3 bases and J 3 bases, with 11 bases left between them. Germline V lookup: CDR1 MGHRA, CDR2 YSYEKL. The CDR3 spells CASSQLGQKETQYF. The DNA for the CDR3 is TGCGCCAGCAGCCAGCTCGGACAGAAAGAGACCCAGTACTTC.

The chain combines TRBV9 with TRBJ2-2; D unresolved. V gave up 3 bases and J gave up 5 bases, with 8 bases separating them. The CDR3 sequence is 13 residues long. The germline V gene encodes CDR1 SGDLS and CDR2 YYNGEE. For the CDR3, the DNA is TGTGCCAGCAGCGAAATCCTGACCGGGGAGCTGTTTTTT. It codes for CASSEILTGELFF.

The genes are TRBV18 and TRBJ2-5; TRBD2 matches 12 bases. The CDR3 consists of 21 residues. In germline, CDR1 is KGHSH, CDR2 LQKENI. V trimming: 4 bases; J trimming: 3 bases; junction bases outside the gene matches: 21. The CDR3, as DNA: TGTGCCAGCTCACACGTGGGGGGGACTAGCGGGCCGCTACGACCCGAAGAGACCCAGTACTTC. This translates into CASSHVGGTSGPLRPEETQYF. Based on the CDR3 plus reference TRBV18 and TRBJ2-5, the full variable domain is NAGVMQNPRHLVRRRGQEARLRCSPMKGHSHVYWYRQLPEEGLKFMVYLQKENIIDESGMPKERFSAEFPKEGPSILRIQQVVRGDSAAYFCASSHVGGTSGPLRPEETQYFGPGTRLLVL.

The chain carries TRBV6-5 and TRBJ1-5, with D tentatively TRBD1 (5 bases). V was shortened by 3 bases and J by 2 bases, with 11 bases between the two germline ends. CDR1 MNHEY and CDR2 SVGAGI come from the germline V gene. This CDR3 is built from 15 residues. CDR3 nucleotide sequence: TGTGCCAGCAGTTATAACTCGGGGGGCAATCAGCCCCAGCATTTT. It codes for CASSYNSGGNQPQHF.

This chain links TRBV30 with TRBJ1-5; TRBD1 aligns across 8 bases. Trimming removed 2 bases from V and 5 bases from J; junction bases left unmatched: 2. Germline CDR1 and CDR2: GTSNPN and SVGIG (reference sequence). The CDR3 has 13 residues. CDR3 residues: CAWSQGADQPQHF. In DNA, the CDR3 is TGTGCCTGGAGTCAGGGGGCCGATCAGCCCCAGCATTTT. The full variable domain, its missing parts supplied by reference TRBV30 and TRBJ1-5, is SQTIHQWPATLVQPVGSPLSLECTVEGTSNPNLYWYRQAAGRGLQLLFYSVGIGQISSEVPQNLSASRPQDRQFILSSKKLLLSDSGFYLCAWSQGADQPQHFGDGTRLSIL.

CDR3 coding DNA: TGTGCCAGCAGACAGGGACGGGGAAACACCATATATTTT. This translates into CASRQGRGNTIYF. The chain couples TRBV6-6 to TRBJ1-3; possibly TRBD1 for D (6 bases). The CDR3 is 13 residues long. Germline V gene lookup returns CDR1 MNHNY and CDR2 SVGAGI (reference sequence). The V end lost 6 bases, the J end lost 4 bases, and 10 bases lay between the germline ends.

This sequence joins TRBV7-2 and TRBJ2-2; D might be TRBD1 (6 bases). V shed 0 bases and J shed 2 bases, with 7 bases lying between them. The CDR3 consists of 15 residues. Germline V gives CDR1 SGHTA, CDR2 FQGNSA. The CDR3 coding sequence is TGTGCCAGCAGCTTAGCCGGGACAAACACCGGGGAGCTGTTTTTT. The encoded protein is CASSLAGTNTGELFF.

The chain has TRBV5-6 and TRBJ1-2; no clear D gene. This CDR3 region has 13 residues. Germline CDR1 and CDR2: SGHDT and YYEEEE. The V end lost 4 bases, the J end lost 6 bases, and 13 bases lay between the germline ends. The DNA of the CDR3 is TGTGCCAGCAGCCCATGGCCAAACGATGGCTACACCTTC. Residues: CASSPWPNDGYTF.

The V gene is TRBV5-1, the J gene TRBJ2-7, with TRBD1 identical over 9 bases. There are 15 residues in the CDR3. Trimming at V came to 4 bases and at J to 2 bases, leaving 7 bases not matched to a gene. Germline V CDR1 and CDR2: SGHRS, YFSETQ. The DNA for the CDR3 is TGCGCCAGCAGCCCTCCGGGACAGGGTACCTACGAGCAGTACTTC. Translation gives CASSPPGQGTYEQYF. Variable domain in full (rest from reference TRBV5-1 and TRBJ2-7): KAGVTQTPRYLIKTRGQQVTLSCSPISGHRSVSWYQQTPGQGLQFLFEYFSETQRNKGNFPGRFSGRQFSNSRSEMNVSTLELGDSALYLCASSPPGQGTYEQYFGPGTRLTVT.

The chain employs TRBV3-1 (or the pseudogene TRBV3-2) and TRBJ1-1; no reliable D call. Germline CDR1 and CDR2: LGHDT and YNNKEL (reference sequence). CDR3 length: 14 amino acids. V was shortened by 7 bases and J by 1 base, with 13 bases between the two germline ends. CDR3 region: CASTLSVANTEAFF. The CDR3 bases are TGTGCCAGCACCCTTAGCGTCGCGAACACTGAAGCTTTCTTT.

This clone appeared a single time. This sequence joins TRBV2 and TRBJ2-3, with 14 bases that match TRBD2. The CDR3 has 17 residues. Trimming cost V 1 base and J 2 bases; bases outside gene matches: 2. Germline-derived CDR1 and CDR2 are SNHLY and FYNNEI. The DNA of the CDR3 is TGTGCCAGCAGTGAAGGGACTAGCGGGAGGTTCACAGATACGCAGTATTTT. Translation gives CASSEGTSGRFTDTQYF.

J is TRBJ1-6 and V is TRBV23-1; 7 bases agree with TRBD1. TRBV23-1 is recorded as an ORF, its role being uncertain. Losses at the gene ends were 0 bases for V and 1 base for J; bases not matched to a gene: 9. The CDR3 contains 19 residues. CDR3 protein: CASSQSASATGSYNSPLHF. The CDR3 DNA is TGCGCCAGCAGTCAATCGGCGTCGGCGACAGGGTCCTATAATTCACCCCTCCACTTT.

The J gene is TRBJ2-7, the V gene TRBV11-2; TRBD2 agrees at 9 bases. Germline lookup yields CDR1 SGHAT and CDR2 FQNNGV. The ends lost 0 bases at V and 2 bases at J; junction bases unmatched: 5. The CDR3 has 16 residues. CDR3 region: CASSLEPAGGPYEQYF. CDR3 in DNA: TGTGCCAGCAGCTTAGAACCGGCGGGAGGGCCCTACGAGCAGTACTTC.

Here the CDR3 DNA reads TGCGCCAGCAGCAACTCAGGGGGCGGAAATGAAAAACTGTTTTTT. Its translation is CASSNSGGGNEKLFF. This rearrangement joins TRBV5-1 to TRBJ1-4, with 8 bases lining up with TRBD1. In germline, CDR1 is SGHRS, CDR2 YFSETQ. The CDR3 is 15 residues long. After removal of 4 bases from V and 5 bases from J, the junction contained 7 bases not matched to a gene.

This chain connects TRBV18 to TRBJ1-1, with D perhaps matching TRBD1 (5 bases). The V end was cut by 5 bases, the J end by 0 bases, with 13 bases between. CDR3 length: 15 residues. Germline values: CDR1 KGHSH, CDR2 LQKENI. The CDR3 nucleotides are TGTGCCAGCTCAGGGCAGCAGGACATGAACACTGAAGCTTTCTTT. Protein: CASSGQQDMNTEAFF.

The chain uses TRBV7-2 and TRBJ1-5, with D unresolved. The CDR3 runs to 14 residues. V dropped 6 bases and J dropped 7 bases, with 16 bases sitting between them. Germline lookup yields CDR1 SGHTA and CDR2 FQGNSA. The CDR3 DNA follows: TGTGCCAGCAGTCCTTCCTCCTCCTTGCAGCCCCAGCATTTT. Protein: CASSPSSSLQPQHF.

This clone was counted a few times. The chain has TRBV30 and TRBJ2-7, with D possibly TRBD2 on 6 matching bases. V was cut by 3 bases and J by 6 bases, with 15 bases left in between. This CDR3 has 13 amino acids. Germline V gene data show CDR1 as GTSNPN and CDR2 as SVGIG (reference sequence). The CDR3 DNA follows: TGTGCCTGGAGGCCCGCCGCGGGGAGCGAGCAGTACTTC. It translates to CAWRPAAGSEQYF.

The chain carries TRBV10-1 and TRBJ2-7; 7 nucleotides agree with TRBD1. J was trimmed by 3 bases and V by 6 bases; bases with no gene match: 8. The CDR3 extends over 14 amino acids. In germline, CDR1 is WNHNN, CDR2 SYGVQD (reference sequence). The CDR3 is CASSRDSTFYEQYF. The CDR3 DNA reads TGCGCCAGCAGCCGGGACAGTACCTTCTACGAGCAGTACTTC.

The rearrangement links TRBV5-3 to TRBJ2-1; D gene uncertain. TRBV5-3 is noted as an ORF with a role that remains uncertain. CDR3 size: 14 residues. V was shortened by 8 bases and J by 3 bases, with 15 bases between the two germline ends. The CDR3 DNA is TGTGCCAGGAAGATCGGTGACTTCTACAATGAGCAGTTCTTC. This encodes CARKIGDFYNEQFF.